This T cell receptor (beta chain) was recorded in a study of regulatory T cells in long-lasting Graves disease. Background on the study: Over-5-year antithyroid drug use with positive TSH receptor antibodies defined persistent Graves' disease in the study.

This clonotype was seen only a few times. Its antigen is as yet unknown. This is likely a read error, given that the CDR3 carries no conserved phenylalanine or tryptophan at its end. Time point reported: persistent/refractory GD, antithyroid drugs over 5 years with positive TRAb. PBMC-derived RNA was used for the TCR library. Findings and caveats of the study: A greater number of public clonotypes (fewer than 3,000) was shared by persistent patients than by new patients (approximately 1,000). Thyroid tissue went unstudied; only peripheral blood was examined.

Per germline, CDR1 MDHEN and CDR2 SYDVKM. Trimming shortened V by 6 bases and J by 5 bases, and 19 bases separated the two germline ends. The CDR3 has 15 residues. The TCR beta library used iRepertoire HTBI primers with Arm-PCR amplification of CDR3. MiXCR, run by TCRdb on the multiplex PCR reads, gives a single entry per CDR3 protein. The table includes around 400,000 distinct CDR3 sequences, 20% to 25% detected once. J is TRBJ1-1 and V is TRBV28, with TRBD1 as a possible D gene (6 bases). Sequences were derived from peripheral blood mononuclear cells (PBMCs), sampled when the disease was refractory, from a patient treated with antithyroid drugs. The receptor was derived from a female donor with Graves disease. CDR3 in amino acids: CASSPPGGLGTEAFS. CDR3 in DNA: TGTGCCAGCAGCCCCCCCGGGGGGCTGGGGACTGAAGCTTTCTCT.